This TCR beta chain came from a study of cytomegalovirus exposure and HLA in healthy donors. The germline V gene encodes CDR1 LNHDA and CDR2 SQIVND (reference sequence). The CDR3 has 15 residues. V was pared by 3 bases and J by 7 bases, with 16 bases between. The method was immunoSEQ multiplex PCR; TCRdb's version includes in-frame clones alone and lacks a portion of them. The sample holds roughly 98,000 clones, around 88% seen once. This clonotype was obtained from a woman aged 30 to 39 in good health and CMV-seronegative. The specimen was PBMCs. This chain uses TRBV19 with TRBJ1-5; weak D call: TRBD1 (6 bases). CDR3 bases: TGTGCCAGTAGTATCCCCGACAGGTTCAACCAGCCCCAGCATTTT. It encodes CASSIPDRFNQPQHF.